One T cell receptor beta chain is described in this entry. This entry is derived from a study of blood T cell repertoires in COVID-19. Some clones are missing from TCRdb's copy, which holds only in-frame ones; the method was immunoSEQ multiplex PCR. The sample yields roughly 200,000 clones, about 88% seen once. The receptor was isolated from a woman aged 40-49 years who had recovered from COVID-19. The sequenced sample consisted of peripheral blood.

The DNA for the CDR3 is TGTGCCAGCAGCTTAGATCCGGGTCAGCAGTACTTC. It is translated as CASSLDPGQQYF. The gene calls are TRBV7-9 and TRBJ2-7, with D uncertain. Germline V CDR1 and CDR2: SEHNR, FQNEAQ (reference sequence). The CDR3 length is 12 residues. The V end was cut by 1 base, the J end by 8 bases, with 9 bases between.